This T cell receptor (beta chain) was captured by sequencing in a study of stem cell transplantation in POMP-related autoinflammatory disease. Study at large: Hypothesis: faulty thymoproteasomes impair CD8+ T-cell selection, skewing TRB repertoires. Pre-transplant patients had naive-skewed CD4+ T cells and few CD8+ T cells.

PRAID featured prominent immunodeficiency. Clones were read by immunoSEQ multiplex PCR, and TCRdb kept only the in-frame ones, dropping some. The repertoire consists of 7,000 to 9,000 clones, with approximately 91% occurring once and the leading ten covering around 2.7%. Details on this clone: What it recognizes is unknown.

Trimming removed 4 bases from V and 4 bases from J; junction bases left unmatched: 3. The CDR3 contains 14 residues. Germline assignment: CDR1 MNHEY and CDR2 SVGAGI. Findings and limits, study-wide: A trend toward lower repertoire diversity and greater clonality appeared in every analyzed T-cell subset of PRAID patients. Fewer unique TRB V-J gene pairings were identified in patients with PRAID.

The sequences come from CD8+ T cells from PBMCs, collected before stem cell transplantation. The chain has TRBV6-5 and TRBJ2-7; 11 nucleotides match TRBD2. This receptor was obtained from a human donor with POMP-related autoinflammation and immune dysregulation (PRAID). CDR3 in amino acids: CASSLAGGPYEQYF. As DNA, the CDR3 is TGTGCCAGCAGTTTAGCGGGAGGGCCATACGAGCAGTACTTC.